This T cell receptor beta chain was obtained from a study of blood T cell repertoires in COVID-19 (TCRdb year 2020). In terms of the full investigation: The collaborator samples originated in the United States, Italy and Spain and spanned the acute and convalescent phases of COVID-19. The material from the prospective study consisted of cDNA or gDNA derived from T cells, B-cell-depleted T cells, or PBMCs. The dataset comprised deeply sampled blood TCRbeta repertoires from subjects exposed to, actively infected with, or recovered from COVID-19. A freely available public database, intended as a resource for researchers studying the immune response to SARS-CoV-2, is where the repertoires were released. The samples were drawn from the first 160 participants of the ongoing ImmuneRACE study and from 1,254 subjects provided by 6 global collaborators. The sample metadata nearly always contained a de-identified subject ID, COVID-19 status, age in years and sex. Where HLA class I and class II types were available, the types were taken from metadata supplied by the sample provider, not from assay-based typing. Broader findings and caveats from the paper: Clinical and demographic metadata were provided uncurated, with the amount varying by source and participant.

Each collaborating institution followed its own protocols to collect whole blood in K2EDTA tubes. For TCRbeta analysis, collaborators shipped samples in one of three forms: frozen whole blood, isolated PBMCs, or DNA extracted from either of those sample types. Taken from the germline V gene (reference sequence), the CDR1 and CDR2 loops are MNHEY and SMNVEV. Inclusive of the bounding cysteine and phenylalanine, the CDR3 is 14 residues long. Of all the DNA, just the CDR3 is kept, 42 bases in frame from base 1. V lost 7 bases and J lost 0 bases, and the count of bases not matched to a germline gene is 1. In regard to this clone: Its antigen is unknown. No qualities accompany the bases; no much larger clone lies one base away. This specimen includes other DNA sequences encoding the same CDR3.

TCRbeta CDR3 regions were amplified from genomic DNA using the immunoSEQ Assay, a bias-controlled multiplex PCR. As for the authors' bioinformatics: The number of nucleated cells in each sample was estimated by amplification of reference gene primers within the assay. To quantify the absolute abundance of each unique TCRbeta CDR3 rearrangement, sequence reads were collapsed and filtered. For each sample, productive Simpson clonality was calculated as the square root of Simpson's diversity index over productive rearrangements. TCRdb took this table from immuneACCESS and kept in-frame rearrangements with V and J called. Such tables lack part of the clones; where checked against another copy, unresolved V genes explain under half of the gap, and the rest is unexplained. V, J and clone size were drawn from that table, and D and trimming were deduced from the DNA. For this sample the table gives about 150,000 clones, of which about nine tenths were detected only once. About 2% of the sample is taken by the ten largest.

The rearranged segments are TRBV27 and TRBJ2-1, with 9 bases aligning to TRBD2. The sample was peripheral blood. The receptor's source is a human donor in a cohort sampled during active COVID-19. This receptor has the CDR3 CASKLAGSYNEQFF. DNA sequence: TGTGCCAGCAAACTAGCGGGCTCCTACAATGAGCAGTTCTTC.